This T cell receptor (beta chain) was found in a study of T cell responses to AZD1222 COVID-19 vaccine. General observations from the study: Vaccination with two AZD1222 doses was followed by a rise in Spike-specific TCR breadth and depth. White British people made up most donors, females outnumbered males, and clonal diversity was possibly underestimated. Regions 160-218 and 743-854 dominated among vaccine-associated CD4 TCRs spanning spike.

Comment on this clone: Its specificity is unknown.

The CDR3 totals 14 residues. The V gene's germline CDR1 is MNHEY and CDR2 SVGEGT. V was clipped by 2 bases and J by 12 bases; unmatched bases: 8. Libraries were prepared by immunoSEQ multiplex PCR; TCRdb keeps only in-frame clonotypes and omits some of them. The sample shows some 150,000 clones, approximately 89% of them seen only once. This receptor was identified in an adult in good health. The chain joins TRBV6-2 or TRBV6-3 to TRBJ2-1; 9 bases line up with TRBD2. Specimen: peripheral blood, collected on day 0 of AZD1222 vaccination. In DNA, the CDR3 is TGTGCCAGCAGTTACGGCGGGAGGGCCATAATGCAGTTCTTC. Translation gives CASSYGGRAIMQFF.